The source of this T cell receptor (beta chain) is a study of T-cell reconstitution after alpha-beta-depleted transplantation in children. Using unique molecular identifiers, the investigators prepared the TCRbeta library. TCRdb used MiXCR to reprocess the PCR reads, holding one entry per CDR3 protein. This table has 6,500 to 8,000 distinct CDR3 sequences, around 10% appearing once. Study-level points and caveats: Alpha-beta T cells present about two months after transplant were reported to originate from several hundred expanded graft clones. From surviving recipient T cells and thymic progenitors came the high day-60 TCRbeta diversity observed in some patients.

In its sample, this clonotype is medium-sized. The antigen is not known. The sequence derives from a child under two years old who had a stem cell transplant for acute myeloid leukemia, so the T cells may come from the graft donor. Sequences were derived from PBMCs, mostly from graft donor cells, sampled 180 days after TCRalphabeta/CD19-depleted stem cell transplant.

This CDR3 reads CASSFPPLQGAQPQHF. The CDR3 nucleotides read TGTGCCAGCAGTTTTCCGCCTCTTCAGGGGGCTCAGCCCCAGCATTTT. The chain employs TRBV6-6 and TRBJ1-5; 8 nucleotides match TRBD1. Germline V lookup: CDR1 MNHNY, CDR2 SVGAGI (reference sequence). V lost 4 bases and J lost 6; bases outside the gene matches: 11. The CDR3 totals 16 residues.